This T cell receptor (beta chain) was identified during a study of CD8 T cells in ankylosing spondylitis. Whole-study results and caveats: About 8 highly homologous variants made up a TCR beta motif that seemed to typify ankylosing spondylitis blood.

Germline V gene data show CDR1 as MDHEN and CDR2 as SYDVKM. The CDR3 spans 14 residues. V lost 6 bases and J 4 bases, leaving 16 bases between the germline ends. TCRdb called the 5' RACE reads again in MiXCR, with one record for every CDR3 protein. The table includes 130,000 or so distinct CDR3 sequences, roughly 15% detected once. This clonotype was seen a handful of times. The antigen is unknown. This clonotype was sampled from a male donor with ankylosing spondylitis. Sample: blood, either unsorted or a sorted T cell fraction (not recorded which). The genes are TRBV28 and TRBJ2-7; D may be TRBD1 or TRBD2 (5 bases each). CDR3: CASRPTSGSYEQYF. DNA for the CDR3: TGTGCCAGCAGGCCAACATCAGGGAGTTACGAGCAGTACTTC.